This entry describes one T cell receptor (beta chain). What it binds is unknown. The protocol was immunoSEQ multiplex PCR, while the TCRdb copy is restricted to in-frame clones and leaves out a portion. Counted here are 150,000 or so clones, over 80% occurring once; the ten biggest clones make up 13%. The sample's time point: blood 2 weeks post-SBRT. Treatment specified: 15 Gy SBRT to primary tumor, nephrectomy 4 weeks later. The sample belongs to a study of radiation and T cells in renal cell carcinoma. Study-level points and caveats: Without pretreatment biopsies, baseline tumor clonotype presence was undetermined.

The sample in question was blood, obtained from a patient whose treatment included radiotherapy and nephrectomy. This sequence originates from a woman aged 45-59 years with renal cell carcinoma.

The DNA of the CDR3 is TGTGCCAGCAGCTTACCTAACTCCTACGAGCAGTACTTC. It specifies CASSLPNSYEQYF. The chain employs TRBV5-6 and TRBJ2-7; D uncertain. Trimming stripped 2 bases from V and 0 bases from J, with 6 bases between. The germline V gene has CDR1 SGHDT and CDR2 YYEEEE. The CDR3 spans 13 residues.